This T cell receptor (beta chain) was sequenced during a study of blood T cell repertoires in COVID-19. Study-level information: Collection of acute and convalescent COVID-19 samples took place in the United States, Italy and Spain. The analysed material was cDNA or gDNA that came from T cells, B-cell-depleted T cells, or PBMCs.

The CDR3 is made up of 18 amino acids. V shed 5 bases and J 4 bases; nucleotides not matched to a gene: 16. CDR1 and CDR2 from the germline V gene are SGHTA and FQGTGA. As processed by the authors: Nucleated cell number was recorded as an estimate derived from reference gene primer amplification. Clones were read by immunoSEQ multiplex PCR, and TCRdb kept only the in-frame ones, dropping some. From that table come the V and J calls and clone size; the DNA was used to work out D and trimming. Of around 310,000 clones listed, around 87% were seen once; the top ten hold about 3.9%. This clone occurred once.

The J gene is TRBJ2-3, the V gene TRBV7-3; the match to TRBD1 covers 9 bases. The TCR was taken from a woman between 50 and 59 years old with active or convalescent COVID-19. Source material: peripheral blood. In nucleotides, the CDR3 is TGTGCCAGCAGCCCCCGGACAGGGGAGGGTGGAATTGCAGATACGCAGTATTTT. Translating it yields CASSPRTGEGGIADTQYF.